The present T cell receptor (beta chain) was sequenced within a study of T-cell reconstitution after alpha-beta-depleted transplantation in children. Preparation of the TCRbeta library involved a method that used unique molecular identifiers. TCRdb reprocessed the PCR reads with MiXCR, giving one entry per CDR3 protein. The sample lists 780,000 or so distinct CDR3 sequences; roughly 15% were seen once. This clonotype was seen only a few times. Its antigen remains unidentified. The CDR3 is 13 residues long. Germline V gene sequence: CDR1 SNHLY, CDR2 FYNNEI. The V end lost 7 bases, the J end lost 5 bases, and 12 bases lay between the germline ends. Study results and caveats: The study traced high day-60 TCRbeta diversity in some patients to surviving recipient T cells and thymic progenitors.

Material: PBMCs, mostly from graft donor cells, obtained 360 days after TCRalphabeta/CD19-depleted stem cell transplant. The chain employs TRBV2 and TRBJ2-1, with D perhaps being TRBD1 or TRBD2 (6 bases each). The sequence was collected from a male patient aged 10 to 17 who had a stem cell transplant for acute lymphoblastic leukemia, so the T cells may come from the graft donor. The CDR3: CASTGGPNNEQFF. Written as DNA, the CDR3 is TGTGCCAGCACCGGGGGCCCTAACAATGAGCAGTTCTTC.